Described below is a single TCR beta chain sequence and its context. Generated by immunoSEQ multiplex PCR, the TCRdb table keeps only in-frame clones and is missing some. The data hold tens of thousands of clones, with about 92% observed a single time. The data derive from a study of blood T cell repertoires in COVID-19. In the study overall: In each case, the material was cDNA or gDNA derived from T cells, B-cell-depleted T cells, or PBMCs.

The CDR3 is 15 amino acids. The V and J ends lost 0 bases and 4 bases, in that order; junction bases with no gene match: 3. Sequencing input: peripheral blood. The rearrangement links TRBV23-1 to TRBJ2-7, with 10 bases that match TRBD2. TRBV23-1 is known as an ORF, though its function is uncertain. The TCR comes from a man aged 45 to 65 with COVID-19, enrolled during active disease. The CDR3 here is CASSQSTSGIYEQYF. The CDR3 nucleotides are TGCGCCAGCAGTCAATCAACTAGCGGGATTTACGAGCAGTACTTC.